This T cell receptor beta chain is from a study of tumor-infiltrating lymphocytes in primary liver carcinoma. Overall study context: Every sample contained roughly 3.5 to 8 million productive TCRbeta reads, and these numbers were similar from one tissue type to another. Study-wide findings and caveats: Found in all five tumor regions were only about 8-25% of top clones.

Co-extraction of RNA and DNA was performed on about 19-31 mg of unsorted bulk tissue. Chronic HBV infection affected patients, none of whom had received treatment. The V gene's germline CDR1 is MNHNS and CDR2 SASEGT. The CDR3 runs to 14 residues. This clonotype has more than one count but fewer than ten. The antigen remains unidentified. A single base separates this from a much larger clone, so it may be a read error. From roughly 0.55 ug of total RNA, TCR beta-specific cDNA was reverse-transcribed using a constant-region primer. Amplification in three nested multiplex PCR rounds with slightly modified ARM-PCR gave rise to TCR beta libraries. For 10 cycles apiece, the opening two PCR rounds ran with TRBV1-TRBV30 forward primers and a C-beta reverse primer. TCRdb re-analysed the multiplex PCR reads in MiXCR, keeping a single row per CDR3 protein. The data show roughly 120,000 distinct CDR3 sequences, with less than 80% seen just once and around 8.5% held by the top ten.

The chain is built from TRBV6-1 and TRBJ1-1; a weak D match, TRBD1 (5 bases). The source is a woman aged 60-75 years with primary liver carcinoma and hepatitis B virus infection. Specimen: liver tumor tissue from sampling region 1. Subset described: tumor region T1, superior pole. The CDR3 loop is CARRDAGGYTEAFF. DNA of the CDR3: TGTGCCCGCAGGGACGCTGGGGGGTACACTGAAGCTTTCTTT.